The 22 T cell receptor beta chains given below trace back to one sample, sequenced in a study of blood T cell repertoires in COVID-19. Profiled with immunoSEQ multiplex PCR; TCRdb holds only in-frame clones, not every one. Among roughly 92,000 clones, just over 90% were seen once, and the ten largest hold about 5.2%. Sequencing was done on a sample of peripheral blood. Every receptor here comes from a man aged 50 to 60 with acute or convalescent COVID-19.

This chain joins TRBV16 and TRBJ2-7, with TRBD2 matching 8 bases. This CDR3 is built from 16 residues. Germline lookup yields CDR1 KGHSY and CDR2 FQNENV. V lost 0 bases, J lost 1 base, and 5 bases stayed unmatched. The CDR3, as DNA: TGTGCCAGCAGCCAATCGTTAGCGGGGTGGTCCTACGAGCAGTACTTC. Translation gives CASSQSLAGWSYEQYF.

V gene TRBV6-5 combines with J gene TRBJ1-3; 7 nucleotides agree with TRBD1. Germline-derived CDR1 and CDR2 are MNHEY and SVGAGI. The V segment lost 4 bases and the J segment 1 base; nucleotides outside the gene matches: 1. CDR3 size: 14 residues. For the CDR3, the DNA is TGTGCCAGCAGTTTCAGGGGGTCTGGAAACACCATATATTTT. Its translation is CASSFRGSGNTIYF.

This chain uses TRBV11-3 with TRBJ1-1; no reliable D call. The CDR3 covers 15 residues. V dropped 1 base and J dropped 0 bases, with 9 bases sitting between them. The germline CDR1 and CDR2 sequences are SGHNT and YENEEA. The chain's CDR3 is CASSLGVSMNTEAFF. CDR3 sequence (DNA): TGTGCCAGCAGCTTAGGCGTTAGCATGAACACTGAAGCTTTCTTT.

The chain joins TRBV3-1 (or the pseudogene TRBV3-2) to TRBJ1-2; 10 bases map to TRBD1. Germline CDR1 and CDR2: LGHDT and YNNKEL (reference sequence). V lost 4 bases, J lost 4 bases, and 15 bases stayed unmatched. The CDR3 is 18 amino acids. CDR3 sequence (DNA): TGTGCCAGCAGCCCTCAAAGGGGTGGGGACAGGGGTATCTATGGCTACACCTTC. It is translated as CASSPQRGGDRGIYGYTF.

The DNA of the CDR3 is TGTGCCAGCAGTCCGGGACAGGCCCAAAACATTCAGTACTTC. The encoded protein is CASSPGQAQNIQYF. The chain joins TRBV11-2 to TRBJ2-4; the match to TRBD1 covers 8 bases. Germline CDR1 and CDR2: SGHAT and FQNNGV. This CDR3 is built from 14 residues. With V trimmed by 6 bases and J by 5 bases, 6 bases remained unmatched.

The chain carries TRBV5-6 and TRBJ2-7, with a tentative D call TRBD2 (6 bases). Trimming left V 5 bases short and J 1 base short, with 16 bases between. CDR1 is SGHDT and CDR2 is YYEEEE in the germline V gene. This CDR3 is 15 amino acids long. The CDR3 region has the DNA TGTGCCAGCAGGGCGGCGGGGCGAGGATCCTACGAGCAGTACTTC. This translates into CASRAAGRGSYEQYF.

The J gene is TRBJ2-4, the V gene TRBV11-2; 13 bases fit TRBD2. The V gene's germline CDR1 is SGHAT and CDR2 FQNNGV. The CDR3 is 17 amino acids. The V and J ends lost 0 bases and 7 bases, in that order; junction bases with no gene match: 6. CDR3 region: CASSLDPGLAGRNIQYF. CDR3 sequence (DNA): TGTGCCAGCAGCTTAGATCCGGGACTAGCGGGACGTAACATTCAGTACTTC.

This clone was detected once. The CDR3 DNA reads as TGTGCCAGTAGTATAGTGCCGGGACAGATAACAGATACGCAGTATTTT. Protein: CASSIVPGQITDTQYF. The genes are TRBV19 and TRBJ2-3, with 7 bases aligning to TRBD1. CDR1 and CDR2 from the germline V gene are LNHDA and SQIVND (reference sequence). Trimming cost V 1 base and J 3 bases; bases outside gene matches: 7. The CDR3 runs 16 residues.

The genes are TRBV27 and TRBJ1-2; D may be TRBD1 (6 bases). Trimming took 5 bases from V and 8 from J, leaving 18 bases between them. CDR3 size: 14 residues. CDR1 is MNHEY, CDR2 SMNVEV, per germline (reference sequence). The CDR3 region is CASSTYRESGGYTF. Here the CDR3 DNA reads TGTGCCAGCAGTACCTACAGGGAATCGGGGGGCTACACCTTC.

The gene calls are TRBV9 and TRBJ2-1; 9 nucleotides align to TRBD2. CDR3 size: 16 residues. Germline CDR1 SGDLS, CDR2 YYNGEE. Unmatched junction bases numbered 8, after V lost 0 bases and J lost 7 bases. The CDR3 here is CASSVEGAGGRNEQFF. The CDR3 region has the DNA TGTGCCAGCAGCGTAGAGGGGGCGGGAGGGAGAAATGAGCAGTTCTTC.

The V call is TRBV27, the J call TRBJ1-2; 7 bases line up with TRBD1. V lost 6 bases and J lost 5; bases outside the gene matches: 12. This CDR3 contains 15 residues. Germline V lookup: CDR1 MNHEY, CDR2 SMNVEV (reference sequence). The CDR3 loop is CASSVLGAGQYGYTF. CDR3 sequence (DNA): TGTGCCAGCAGCGTACTGGGCGCGGGACAGTATGGCTACACCTTC.

The J gene is TRBJ2-1, the V gene TRBV6-2 or TRBV6-3, with TRBD1 matching 7 bases. CDR1 MNHEY and CDR2 SVGEGT come from the germline V gene. The CDR3 length is 15 residues. Trimming removed 2 bases from V and 4 bases from J; junction bases left unmatched: 5. The CDR3 reads CASSYSRGSYNEQFF. The CDR3 region has the DNA TGTGCCAGCAGTTACAGCAGGGGGAGTTACAATGAGCAGTTCTTC.

The CDR3 DNA reads as TGTGCCAGTAGTAGACAGGGTCCTGGAAACACCATATATTTT. It encodes CASSRQGPGNTIYF. The J gene is TRBJ1-3, the V gene TRBV19; 7 nucleotides align to TRBD1. The CDR3 sequence is 14 residues long. CDR1 is LNHDA and CDR2 is SQIVND in the germline V gene (reference sequence). V lost 4 bases, J lost 2 bases, and 2 bases stayed unmatched.

CDR3 loop: CASSPRGGWDTEAFF. CDR3 nucleotides: TGTGCCAGCAGCCCCCGGGGGGGGTGGGACACTGAAGCTTTCTTT. V is TRBV21-1 and J is TRBJ1-1. TRBV21-1 has pseudogene status. The CDR3 has 15 amino acids.

The genes are TRBV9 and TRBJ2-1; 8 nucleotides agree with TRBD2. The CDR3 has 14 amino acids. Trimming removed 2 bases from V and 8 bases from J; junction bases left unmatched: 6. Per germline, CDR1 SGDLS and CDR2 YYNGEE. The CDR3 region is CASSVVAGKDEQFF. In DNA form, the CDR3 reads TGTGCCAGCAGCGTGGTAGCGGGAAAGGATGAGCAGTTCTTC. Drawing the rest from reference TRBV9 and TRBJ2-1, the complete variable domain is DSGVTQTPKHLITATGQRVTLRCSPRSGDLSVYWYQQSLDQGLQFLIQYYNGEERAKGNILERFSAQQFPDLHSELNLSSLELGDSALYFCASSVVAGKDEQFFGPGTRLTVL.

This chain links TRBV6-4 with TRBJ1-6, with TRBD1 matching 7 bases. Trimming took 4 bases from V and 3 from J; bases not matched to a gene: 3. This CDR3 contains 15 residues. The germline CDR1 and CDR2 sequences are MRHNA and SNTAGT. Written as DNA, the CDR3 is TGTGCCAGCAGTGCCCGGGACAGCTATAATTCACCCCTCCACTTT. This encodes CASSARDSYNSPLHF.

This rearrangement joins TRBV12-3 or TRBV12-4 to TRBJ2-1; 7 nucleotides align to TRBD2. CDR3 length equals 13 residues. V lost 7 bases, J lost 8 bases, and 8 bases stayed unmatched. The CDR3: CASTGLGADEQFF. In DNA, the CDR3 is TGTGCCAGCACCGGACTAGGGGCGGATGAGCAGTTCTTC.

This chain uses TRBV5-1 with TRBJ2-5; TRBD2 might be the D (6 bases). The CDR3 is 14 amino acids. Germline CDR1 SGHRS, CDR2 YFSETQ. Trimming pared 1 base from V and 3 bases from J, leaving 10 bases between. The chain's CDR3 is CASSLWTGEETQYF. The CDR3 DNA reads as TGCGCCAGCAGCTTGTGGACGGGAGAAGAGACCCAGTACTTC.

The gene calls are TRBV25-1 and TRBJ1-4; a possible D gene is TRBD1 (5 bases). Germline CDR1 reads MGHDK; CDR2 reads SYGVNS. V was pared by 6 bases and J by 6 bases, with 17 bases between. The CDR3 has 15 residues. The CDR3 reads CASRGGGKGDEKLFF. For the CDR3, the DNA is TGTGCCAGCAGGGGGGGAGGTAAGGGAGATGAAAAACTGTTTTTT.

This clone was picked up a small number of times. The rearrangement links TRBV12-3 or TRBV12-4 to TRBJ2-1; perhaps TRBD1 as D (5 bases). The CDR3 sequence is 12 residues long. V was shortened by 5 bases and J by 10 bases, with 12 bases between the two germline ends. The CDR3 DNA is TGTGCCAGCAGTCCAGGGTTTGGCGAGCAGTTCTTC. Encoded protein: CASSPGFGEQFF.

This clone was seen a few times. CDR3 in amino acids: CSVPRTSGRAYNEQFF. CDR3 coding DNA: TGCAGCGTTCCCAGGACTAGCGGGAGAGCTTACAATGAGCAGTTCTTC. The rearrangement joins TRBV29-1 to TRBJ2-1; 13 bases are shared with TRBD2. Germline assignment: CDR1 SQVTM and CDR2 ANQGSEA. The V gene end was trimmed by 5 bases and the J gene end by 4 bases; junction bases not matched to a gene: 8. The CDR3 is made up of 16 amino acids.

The V gene is TRBV10-2, the J gene TRBJ2-7, with D maybe TRBD1 (6 bases). The V and J ends lost 3 bases and 1 base respectively, with 10 bases between them. CDR3 length equals 14 residues. The germline gives CDR1 WSHSY, CDR2 SAAADI. The CDR3 here is CASSEGQGSYEQYF. In DNA, the CDR3 is TGCGCCAGCAGTGAAGGTCAGGGGTCCTACGAGCAGTACTTC.